Sequencing of this T cell receptor beta chain was carried out in a study of shared clonotypes between healthy human individuals. General study results and limits: Generation probability values for non-shared clonotypes were lower than those for clonotypes shared by all four donors. It was expected that sequencing depth would affect clonotype sharing among donors.

The CDR3 is made up of 11 amino acids. Germline CDR1 is MNHNY and CDR2 is SVGAGI (reference sequence). V was cut by 6 bases and J by 4 bases, with 4 bases left in between. Measured with immunoSEQ multiplex PCR; TCRdb has only the in-frame clones, and not every one. The table lists about 1.1 million clones, about 80% of them singletons, with over 0.8% in the top ten. With respect to this clone: Antigen specificity is unknown. This may be a read error, as it is one base from a much larger clone.

Every contributor of samples was a Caucasian grown-up residing in Nashville, Tennessee. The rearrangement uses TRBV6-6 and TRBJ2-1; unclear D gene. The sequence was obtained from a man aged 18 to 30 in good health. Some clones in this sample may be carry-over from other donors' samples. Sequenced sample: memory CD4+ T cells from PBMCs. Sample subset: CD45RA-negative fraction. DNA of the CDR3: TGTGCCAGCAGCCCGTACAATGAGCAGTTCTTC. Translating it yields CASSPYNEQFF.